This TCR beta chain was found in a study of cytomegalovirus exposure and HLA in healthy donors. This clone turned up a few times. What it binds is not known. The PCR used 60 Vbeta and 13 Jbeta primers. The protocol was immunoSEQ multiplex PCR, while the TCRdb copy is restricted to in-frame clones and leaves out a portion. The table includes roughly 180,000 clones, around a tenth detected once. This CDR3 spans 11 amino acids. Germline V CDR1 and CDR2: GTSNPN, SVGIG (reference sequence). V gave up 1 base and J gave up 8 bases, with 8 bases separating them. Study-wide results and limits: Associated with cytomegalovirus, according to the listing, were 150 to 200 TCR beta chains. As immune exposure information, only CMV serostatus was available.

The sequenced sample was PBMCs. This TCR came from a woman aged 25-40 years in good health and CMV-seropositive. This chain links TRBV30 with TRBJ1-2; D remains unclear. The CDR3 nucleotides read TGTGCCTGGAGTGCTGCCGGGGGCTACACCTTC. It translates to CAWSAAGGYTF.